This passage covers 26 T cell receptor beta chains from one sample sequenced in a study of shared clonotypes between healthy human individuals. Some clones are missing from TCRdb's copy, which holds only in-frame ones; the method was immunoSEQ multiplex PCR. The repertoire includes roughly 2,300,000 clones, around 92% of them detected once, and about 0.36% sits in the top ten. Sequences were obtained from naive CD4+ T cells from PBMCs. The subset: CD45RA+ positively selected. The receptor set was obtained from a man aged 18 to 35 in good health. Some clones in this sample may be carry-over from other donors' samples.

With respect to this clone: Distinct nucleotide sequences in the sample also encode this CDR3. The chain uses TRBV5-1 and TRBJ1-2, with 11 bases lining up with TRBD1. Germline values: CDR1 SGHRS, CDR2 YFSETQ. V lost 3 bases, J lost 6 bases, and 4 bases stayed unmatched. This CDR3 is built from 14 residues. This CDR3 is CASSSGQGADGYTF. The CDR3 DNA reads TGCGCCAGCAGCTCAGGACAGGGGGCAGATGGCTACACCTTC.

This clone was seen a single time. Other DNA sequences from this sample encode an identical CDR3 as well. In nucleotides, the CDR3 is TGTGCCAGCAGTTCCGGCGGGGCCGGCACCGGGGAGCTGTTTTTT. Its protein product is CASSSGGAGTGELFF. The V gene is TRBV28, the J gene TRBJ2-2; a possible D gene is TRBD2 (6 bases). From germline, CDR1 is MDHEN and CDR2 SYDVKM. The V end lost 4 bases, the J end lost 4 bases, and 13 bases lay between the germline ends. The CDR3 spans 15 residues.

The chain uses TRBV7-8 and TRBJ2-7, with D perhaps TRBD2 (6 bases). Germline V gene lookup returns CDR1 SGHVS and CDR2 FQNEAQ. The CDR3 totals 14 residues. Trimming left V 3 bases short and J 3 bases short, with 12 bases between. The CDR3 protein is CASSFAGSIYEQYF. CDR3 bases: TGTGCCAGCAGCTTCGCGGGGTCGATCTACGAGCAGTACTTC.

The chain couples TRBV6-5 to TRBJ1-1, with a weak D call TRBD1 (6 bases). Germline assignment: CDR1 MNHEY and CDR2 SVGAGI. V was trimmed by 2 bases and J by 5 bases, leaving 12 bases between them. The CDR3 is made up of 14 amino acids. The CDR3 DNA reads as TGTGCCAGCAGTTACAAGGGGGGTTATACTGAAGCTTTCTTT. Amino acids: CASSYKGGYTEAFF.

This clone was detected only once. The rearrangement uses TRBV5-5 and TRBJ2-1; no reliable D call. The CDR3 contains 14 residues. CDR1 SGHKS and CDR2 YYEKEE come from the germline V gene (reference sequence). Between the trimmed V and J ends, which lost 1 base and 5 bases, there was a span of 10 bases. The CDR3 protein is CASSLFYRNNEQFF. In nucleotides, the CDR3 is TGTGCCAGCAGCTTGTTCTACAGAAACAATGAGCAGTTCTTC.

The rearrangement joins TRBV2 to TRBJ1-2; no reliable D call. Trimming shortened V by 4 bases and J by 1 base, and 13 bases separated the two germline ends. Germline V CDR1 and CDR2: SNHLY, FYNNEI. The CDR3 totals 15 residues. CDR3 in DNA: TGTGCCAGCAGTGGAGGAACCCCCCGTAACTATGGCTACACCTTC. It codes for CASSGGTPRNYGYTF.

The chain couples TRBV6-5 to TRBJ1-1; D might be TRBD1 (5 bases). The CDR3 consists of 11 residues. Germline V gene data show CDR1 as MNHEY and CDR2 as SVGAGI. V gave up 5 bases and J gave up 8 bases, with 9 bases separating them. The DNA of the CDR3 is TGTGCCAGCAGTGAAGAGGGGGAAGCTTTCTTT. This translates into CASSEEGEAFF.

This clone was counted once. The rearrangement links TRBV5-1 to TRBJ2-2; possible D gene TRBD1, 7 bases. The CDR3 covers 18 residues. V lost 4 bases and J lost 2, with 21 bases in between. CDR1 is SGHRS, CDR2 YFSETQ, per germline. CDR3 sequence: CASSPKVKTGTNTGELFF. CDR3 nucleotides: TGCGCCAGCAGCCCGAAAGTGAAGACAGGGACTAACACCGGGGAGCTGTTTTTT.

This chain uses TRBV28 with TRBJ2-7; D is unclear. The CDR3 extends over 12 amino acids. V was cut by 3 bases and J by 2 bases, with 5 bases left in between. Germline V gene data show CDR1 as MDHEN and CDR2 as SYDVKM. The CDR3 reads CASSFNPYEQYF. The CDR3 region has the DNA TGTGCCAGCAGTTTTAACCCCTACGAGCAGTACTTC. Drawing the rest from reference TRBV28 and TRBJ2-7, the complete variable domain is DVKVTQSSRYLVKRTGEKVFLECVQDMDHENMFWYRQDPGLGLRLIYFSYDVKMKEKGDIPEGYSVSREKKERFSLILESASTNQTSMYLCASSFNPYEQYFGPGTRLTVT.

The chain links TRBV4-3 to TRBJ2-1; 12 bases line up with TRBD2. Germline CDR1 LGHNA, CDR2 YSLEER. The CDR3 spans 15 residues. V dropped 4 bases and J dropped 8; count of bases not matched to a gene: 6. The CDR3 sequence: CASSPGTSGFDEQFF. The CDR3 nucleotides are TGCGCCAGCAGCCCCGGGACTAGCGGGTTCGATGAGCAGTTCTTC.

The chain employs TRBV27 and TRBJ1-1, with TRBD1 as a possible D gene (5 bases). Deletions cut 3 bases from V and 4 bases from J, with 9 bases between. Per germline, CDR1 MNHEY and CDR2 SMNVEV (reference sequence). This CDR3 region has 13 residues. The CDR3 nucleotides are TGTGCCAGCAGTTTCTGGAGGGGCACTGAAGCTTTCTTT. Its protein is CASSFWRGTEAFF.

The genes are TRBV28 and TRBJ2-7; D remains unclear. The CDR3 has 16 residues. Trimming stripped 3 bases from V and 4 bases from J, with 19 bases between. CDR1 is MDHEN and CDR2 is SYDVKM in the germline V gene. The CDR3 region is CASSFWMTSTPYEQYF. Written as DNA, the CDR3 is TGTGCCAGCAGTTTCTGGATGACATCAACTCCATACGAGCAGTACTTC.

This sequence joins TRBV30 and TRBJ1-1, with no clear D. The CDR3 is made up of 13 amino acids. V shed 5 bases and J shed 2 bases, with 12 bases lying between them. CDR1 and CDR2 (germline): GTSNPN, SVGIG (reference sequence). The CDR3 coding sequence is TGTGCCTGGGCATTTTTTACAAACACTGAAGCTTTCTTT. Encoded protein: CAWAFFTNTEAFF.

This rearrangement joins TRBV19 to TRBJ1-1; D is uncertain. Looked up from germline, CDR1 is LNHDA and CDR2 is SQIVND (reference sequence). The V end lost 6 bases, the J end lost 2 bases, and 10 bases lay between the germline ends. The CDR3 consists of 13 residues. In nucleotides, the CDR3 is TGTGCCAGTAGAACTCAGGTCAACACTGAAGCTTTCTTT. It yields the protein CASRTQVNTEAFF.

The chain has TRBV9 and TRBJ2-5; D could derive from TRBD1 or TRBD2 (5 bases each). The length of the CDR3 is 16 residues. Germline V gene lookup returns CDR1 SGDLS and CDR2 YYNGEE. V lost 4 bases to trimming and J lost 4 bases, with 20 bases between them. CDR3 sequence reads: CASSFYEGQGGETQYF. CDR3 in DNA: TGTGCCAGCAGCTTCTATGAGGGCCAGGGCGGAGAGACCCAGTACTTC. The full variable domain, rest sourced from reference TRBV9 and TRBJ2-5, is DSGVTQTPKHLITATGQRVTLRCSPRSGDLSVYWYQQSLDQGLQFLIQYYNGEERAKGNILERFSAQQFPDLHSELNLSSLELGDSALYFCASSFYEGQGGETQYFGPGTRLLVL.

With respect to this clone: Other nucleotide sequences from this sample produce the same CDR3. The gene calls are TRBV5-1 and TRBJ2-3, with D tentatively TRBD1 (5 bases). In germline, CDR1 is SGHRS, CDR2 YFSETQ. V was shortened by 0 bases and J by 1 base, with 9 bases between the two germline ends. CDR3 length: 15 residues. The CDR3 sequence: CASSLGGPGTDTQYF. CDR3 sequence (DNA): TGCGCCAGCAGCTTGGGGGGCCCTGGCACAGATACGCAGTATTTT.

This clone was counted once. V gene TRBV5-6 combines with J gene TRBJ2-7, with 11 bases fitting TRBD2. The CDR3 is 14 amino acids. With 4 bases clipped from V and 7 bases from J, the junction kept 7 bases outside the gene matches. Germline V gene data show CDR1 as SGHDT and CDR2 as YYEEEE. The CDR3 spells CASSPLAGAREQYF. For the CDR3, the DNA is TGTGCCAGCAGCCCACTAGCGGGAGCTCGGGAGCAGTACTTC. Supplemented by reference TRBV5-6 and TRBJ2-7, the full variable domain reads DAGVTQSPTHLIKTRGQQVTLRCSPKSGHDTVSWYQQALGQGPQFIFQYYEEEERQRGNFPDRFSGHQFPNYSSELNVNALLLGDSALYLCASSPLAGAREQYFGPGTRLTVT.

The chain joins TRBV5-6 to TRBJ1-1; weak D call: TRBD1 (5 bases). Trimming cost V 9 bases and J 7 bases, with 16 bases left between them. Germline V CDR1 and CDR2: SGHDT, YYEEEE. The length of the CDR3 is 12 residues. CDR3 region: CATSHRTFEAFF. DNA of the CDR3: TGTGCCACCTCTCACAGGACCTTTGAAGCTTTCTTT.

The chain joins TRBV7-8 to TRBJ2-1; TRBD2 matches 8 bases. The trim removed 5 bases at V and 5 bases at J, leaving 11 bases unmatched. The CDR3 sequence is 16 residues long. Germline V lookup: CDR1 SGHVS, CDR2 FQNEAQ. The CDR3 nucleotides read TGTGCCAGCAGCCCGAGGATGGCGGGAGGCCACAATGAGCAGTTCTTC. Translated, it gives CASSPRMAGGHNEQFF.

Turning to this clone: Other DNA sequences in this specimen translate into the identical CDR3. V and J are TRBV15 and TRBJ2-5; no clear D gene. Trimming removed 3 bases at V and 5 bases at J, with 7 bases between. The CDR3 has 12 residues. From germline, CDR1 is LNHNV and CDR2 YYDKDF (reference sequence). The CDR3 DNA is TGTGCCACCAGCAGGGTCGTGGAGACCCAGTACTTC. This translates into CATSRVVETQYF.

The gene calls are TRBV7-3 and TRBJ2-5; 8 nucleotides agree with TRBD2. The CDR3 is made up of 17 amino acids. Germline V gives CDR1 SGHTA, CDR2 FQGTGA. V shed 4 bases, J shed 2 bases, and the junction held 12 bases outside the gene matches. The CDR3 protein is CASSSPARREVQETQYF. CDR3 in DNA: TGTGCCAGCAGCTCCCCTGCTCGGCGGGAGGTACAAGAGACCCAGTACTTC.

The J gene is TRBJ2-1, the V gene TRBV7-2; D might be TRBD2 (6 bases). The CDR3 totals 14 residues. Looked up from germline, CDR1 is SGHTA and CDR2 is FQGNSA. V was clipped by 5 bases and J by 7 bases, with 15 bases between them. The CDR3, as DNA: TGTGCCAGCAGCCCCGTGAGGGCGGGGAATGAGCAGTTCTTC. This encodes CASSPVRAGNEQFF.

In this sample, this clone turned up once. Distinct nucleotide sequences in the sample also encode this CDR3. The chain combines TRBV7-2 with TRBJ2-7, with D unresolved. Germline lookup yields CDR1 SGHTA and CDR2 FQGNSA. V lost 0 bases and J lost 5, with 8 bases in between. This CDR3 spans 13 amino acids. The CDR3 protein is CASSLAGPDEQYF. The CDR3 DNA reads as TGTGCCAGCAGCTTAGCGGGTCCAGACGAGCAGTACTTC.

The CDR3: CASSLARSGANVLTF. In nucleotides, the CDR3 is TGTGCCAGCAGCTTAGCACGCTCTGGGGCCAACGTCCTGACTTTC. The gene calls are TRBV11-1 and TRBJ2-6; D not certain. This CDR3 spans 15 amino acids. The V end lost 0 bases, the J end lost 0 bases, and 3 bases lay between the germline ends. Germline CDR1 SGHAT, CDR2 FQDESV (reference sequence).

The V call is TRBV10-3, the J call TRBJ2-4; D uncertain. From germline, CDR1 is ENHRY and CDR2 SYGVKD. The CDR3 length is 15 residues. Trimming stripped 0 bases from V and 2 bases from J, with 8 bases between. The DNA for the CDR3 is TGTGCCATCAGTGAGTCCGAGACGACCAAAAACATTCAGTACTTC. Translation: CAISESETTKNIQYF.

V usage is TRBV5-1 and J usage is TRBJ2-3; TRBD2 agrees at 11 bases. Germline values: CDR1 SGHRS, CDR2 YFSETQ. With 3 bases clipped from V and 0 bases from J, the junction kept 3 bases outside the gene matches. The CDR3 is 16 residues long. The CDR3 is CASSYGLAGSTDTQYF. Here the CDR3 DNA reads TGCGCCAGCAGCTACGGACTAGCGGGTAGCACAGATACGCAGTATTTT.